This TCR beta chain was sequenced during a study of T cells in localized non-small cell lung cancer. General study findings and limits: Tumor samples were not multi-region, leaving intratumor heterogeneity unexcluded. Highest T cell clonality was seen in uninvolved adjacent lung, surpassing that measured in tumor.

Note on this clone: The antigen is undetermined.

Here immunoSEQ multiplex PCR was the method, and the copy in TCRdb shows in-frame clones only, minus some. The sample shows some 20,000 clones, 83% of them seen only once. The junction had 7 bases not matched to a gene; V was cut back by 5 bases and J by 0 bases. This CDR3 contains 16 residues. Germline V gene lookup returns CDR1 SQVTM and CDR2 ANQGSEA. The clonotype was recovered from a man aged 35-69 years with stage I lung adenocarcinoma. The sample here was peripheral blood, taken before any cancer treatment. V is TRBV29-1 and J is TRBJ2-6; 7 bases agree with TRBD1. CDR3 DNA: TGCAGCGTTACCCGGACAGGAACCTCTGGGGCCAACGTCCTGACTTTC. Translating gives CSVTRTGTSGANVLTF.